This TCR beta chain was documented in a study of patients and donors after allogeneic stem cell transplantation. TCRdb used MiXCR to reprocess the RT-PCR reads, holding one entry per CDR3 protein. This table has about 960,000 distinct CDR3 sequences, 18% appearing once. This clonotype appeared once. The CDR3 is 13 residues long. The J segment lost 11 bases and the V segment lost 1 base, leaving 7 bases of the junction unmatched. The V gene's germline CDR1 is SGHTA and CDR2 FQGTGA. The chain joins TRBV7-3 to TRBJ1-1; 7 nucleotides agree with TRBD1. The material sequenced was blood, either unsorted or a sorted T cell fraction (not recorded which). This TCR derives from a human donor who was either an allogeneic HSCT recipient or a stem cell or donor lymphocyte infusion donor (not recorded which). It is not recorded whose cells these are; they may come from a transplant donor. CDR3 in DNA: TGTGCCAGCAGCTTAAGTTTGGGACAGCGGGCTTTCTTT. It is translated as CASSLSLGQRAFF.